This TCR beta chain derives from a study of T-cell memory formation after mild COVID-19. From germline, CDR1 is SGHTA and CDR2 FQGTGA. This CDR3 is built from 13 residues. V was shortened by 5 bases and J by 4 bases, with 11 bases between the two germline ends. A few counts support this clonotype. Its antigen is still unknown. TCRdb reanalysed the 5' RACE reads using MiXCR and keeps one entry per CDR3 protein. Among 410,000 or so distinct CDR3 sequences listed, roughly a quarter were seen once. Study results and caveats: Second-wave clones peaking on day 37 lacked confirmed SARS-CoV-2 specificity.

The origin of this receptor is an adult woman who had mild COVID-19 (a few samples of this study predate the infection). Cell type and time point are not known. The specimen sequenced was PBMCs or a T cell subset sorted from them (not recorded which). V usage is TRBV7-3 and J usage is TRBJ1-1; tentatively, D is TRBD1 (5 bases). The CDR3 nucleotides are TGTGCCAGCAGCCCAGGGATGAGCACTGAAGCTTTCTTT. This translates into CASSPGMSTEAFF.